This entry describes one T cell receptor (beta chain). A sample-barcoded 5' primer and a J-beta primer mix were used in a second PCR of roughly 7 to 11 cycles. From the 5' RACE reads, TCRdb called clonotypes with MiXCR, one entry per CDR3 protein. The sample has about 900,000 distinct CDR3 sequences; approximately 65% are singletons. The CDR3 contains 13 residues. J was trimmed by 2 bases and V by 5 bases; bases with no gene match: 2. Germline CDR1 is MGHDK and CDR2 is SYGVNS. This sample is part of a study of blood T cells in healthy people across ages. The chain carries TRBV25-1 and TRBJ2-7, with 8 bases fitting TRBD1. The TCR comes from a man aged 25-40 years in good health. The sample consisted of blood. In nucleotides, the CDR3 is TGTGCCAGCAGTTGGACAGGGCCCTACGAGCAGTACTTC. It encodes CASSWTGPYEQYF.